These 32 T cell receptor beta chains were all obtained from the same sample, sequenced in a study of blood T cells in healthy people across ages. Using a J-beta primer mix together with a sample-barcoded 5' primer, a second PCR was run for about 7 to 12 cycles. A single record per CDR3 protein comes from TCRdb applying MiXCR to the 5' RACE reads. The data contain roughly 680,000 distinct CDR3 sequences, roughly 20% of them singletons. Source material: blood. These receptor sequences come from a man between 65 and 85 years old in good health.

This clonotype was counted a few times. DNA for the CDR3: TGTGCCAGCAGTTACATGAGGGTAGCCGGCACTGAAGCTTTCTTT. The encoded protein is CASSYMRVAGTEAFF. This chain links TRBV6-5 with TRBJ1-1; D gene ambiguous. From germline, CDR1 is MNHEY and CDR2 SVGAGI. The CDR3 is 15 amino acids. Trimming cost V 2 bases and J 4 bases, with 14 bases left between them.

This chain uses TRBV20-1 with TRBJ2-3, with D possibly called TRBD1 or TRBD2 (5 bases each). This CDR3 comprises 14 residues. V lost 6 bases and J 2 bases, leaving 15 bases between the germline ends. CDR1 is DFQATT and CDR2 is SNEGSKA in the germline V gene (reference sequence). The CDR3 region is CSAHRMLATDTQYF. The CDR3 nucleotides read TGCAGTGCCCACAGGATGCTAGCCACAGATACGCAGTATTTT.

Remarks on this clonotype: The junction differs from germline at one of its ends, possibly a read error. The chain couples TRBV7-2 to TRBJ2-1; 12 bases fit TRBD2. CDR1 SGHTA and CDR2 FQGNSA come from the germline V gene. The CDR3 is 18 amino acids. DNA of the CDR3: TGTGCCAGCAGCTCTCAGACTAGCGGGAGAGGGTCCTACACTGAGCAGTTCTTC. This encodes CASSSQTSGRGSYTEQFF.

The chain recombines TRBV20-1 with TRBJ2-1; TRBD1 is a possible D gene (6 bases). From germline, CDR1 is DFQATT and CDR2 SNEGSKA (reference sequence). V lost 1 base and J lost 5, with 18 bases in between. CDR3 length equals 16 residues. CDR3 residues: CSARVWGTTGHNEQFF. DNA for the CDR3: TGCAGTGCTAGAGTTTGGGGGACCACAGGGCACAATGAGCAGTTCTTC.

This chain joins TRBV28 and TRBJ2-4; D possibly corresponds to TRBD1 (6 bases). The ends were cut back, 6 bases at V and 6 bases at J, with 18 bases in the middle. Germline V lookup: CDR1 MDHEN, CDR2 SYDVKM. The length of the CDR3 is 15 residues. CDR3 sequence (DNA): TGTGCCAGCAGCACGACAGGTGTCATTCGAAACATTCAGTACTTC. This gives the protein CASSTTGVIRNIQYF. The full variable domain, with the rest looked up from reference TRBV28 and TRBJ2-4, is DVKVTQSSRYLVKRTGEKVFLECVQDMDHENMFWYRQDPGLGLRLIYFSYDVKMKEKGDIPEGYSVSREKKERFSLILESASTNQTSMYLCASSTTGVIRNIQYFGAGTRLSVL.

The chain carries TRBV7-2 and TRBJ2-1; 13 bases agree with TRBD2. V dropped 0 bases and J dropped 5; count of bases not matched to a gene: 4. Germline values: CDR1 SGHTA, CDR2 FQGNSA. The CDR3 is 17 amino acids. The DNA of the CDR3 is TGTGCCAGCAGCTTAGCAACCGGGACTAGCGGGGACAATGAGCAGTTCTTC. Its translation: CASSLATGTSGDNEQFF.

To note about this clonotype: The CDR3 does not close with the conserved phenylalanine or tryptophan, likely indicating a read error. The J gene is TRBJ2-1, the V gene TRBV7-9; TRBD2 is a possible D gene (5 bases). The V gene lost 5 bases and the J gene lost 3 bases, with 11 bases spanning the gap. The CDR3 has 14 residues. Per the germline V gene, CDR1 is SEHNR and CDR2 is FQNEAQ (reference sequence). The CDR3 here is CASSPRGYYNEQFL. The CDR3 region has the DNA TGTGCCAGCAGCCCCCGGGGTTACTACAATGAGCAGTTCCTC.

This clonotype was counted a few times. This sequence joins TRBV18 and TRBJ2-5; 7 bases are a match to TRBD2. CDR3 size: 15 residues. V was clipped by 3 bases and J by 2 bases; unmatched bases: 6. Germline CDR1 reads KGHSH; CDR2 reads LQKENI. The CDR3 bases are TGTGCCAGCTCACCCCTAGCGGAGAAGCAAGAGACCCAGTACTTC. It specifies CASSPLAEKQETQYF.

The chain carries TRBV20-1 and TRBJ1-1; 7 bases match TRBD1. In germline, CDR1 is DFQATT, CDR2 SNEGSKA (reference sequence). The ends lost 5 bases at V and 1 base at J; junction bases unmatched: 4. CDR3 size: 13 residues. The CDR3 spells CSAGPGGNTEAFF. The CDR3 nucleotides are TGCAGTGCTGGACCAGGGGGGAACACTGAAGCTTTCTTT.

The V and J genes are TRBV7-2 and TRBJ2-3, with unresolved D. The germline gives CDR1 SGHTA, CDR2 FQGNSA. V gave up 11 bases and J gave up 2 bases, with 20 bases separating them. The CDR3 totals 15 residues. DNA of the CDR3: TGTGCCGGCATCTCCCAGATCTTGTCCACAGATACGCAGTATTTT. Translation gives CAGISQILSTDTQYF. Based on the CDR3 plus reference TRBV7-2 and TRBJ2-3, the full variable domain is GAGVSQSPSNKVTEKGKDVELRCDPISGHTALYWYRQSLGQGLEFLIYFQGNSAPDKSGLPSDRFSAERTGGSVSTLTIQRTQQEDSAVYLCAGISQILSTDTQYFGPGTRLTVL.

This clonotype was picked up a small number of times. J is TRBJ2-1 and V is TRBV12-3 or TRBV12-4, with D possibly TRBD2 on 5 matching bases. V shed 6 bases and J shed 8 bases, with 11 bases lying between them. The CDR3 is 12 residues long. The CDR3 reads CASRRREYEQFF. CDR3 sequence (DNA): TGTGCCAGCAGACGAAGGGAGTATGAGCAGTTCTTC.

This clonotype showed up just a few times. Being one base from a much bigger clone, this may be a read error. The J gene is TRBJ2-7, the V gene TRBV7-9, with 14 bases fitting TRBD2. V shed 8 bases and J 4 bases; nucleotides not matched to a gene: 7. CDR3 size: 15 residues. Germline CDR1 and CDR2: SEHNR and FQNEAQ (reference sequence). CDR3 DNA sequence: TGTGCCAGCGGCCAGGGACTAGCGGGAGATTACGAGCAGTACTTC. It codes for CASGQGLAGDYEQYF.

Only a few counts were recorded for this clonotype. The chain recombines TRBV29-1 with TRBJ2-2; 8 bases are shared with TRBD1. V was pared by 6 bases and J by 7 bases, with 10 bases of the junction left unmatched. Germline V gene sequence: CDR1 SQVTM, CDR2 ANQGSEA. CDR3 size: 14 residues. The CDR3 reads CSVATGVNGGELFF. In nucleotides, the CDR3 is TGCAGCGTCGCGACAGGGGTCAACGGCGGGGAGCTGTTTTTT.

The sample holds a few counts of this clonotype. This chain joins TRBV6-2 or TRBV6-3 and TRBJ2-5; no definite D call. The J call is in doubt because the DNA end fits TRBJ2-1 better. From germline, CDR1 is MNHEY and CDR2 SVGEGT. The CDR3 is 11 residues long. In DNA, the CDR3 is TGTGCCAGCAGCTCGATGGATGAGCAGTTCTTC. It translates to CASSSMDEQFF.

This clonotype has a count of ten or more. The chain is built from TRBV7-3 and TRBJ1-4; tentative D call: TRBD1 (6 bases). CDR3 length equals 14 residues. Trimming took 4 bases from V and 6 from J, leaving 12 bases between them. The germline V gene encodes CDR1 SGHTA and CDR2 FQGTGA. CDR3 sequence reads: CASSSRGVDEKLFF. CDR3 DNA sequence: TGTGCCAGCAGCTCCAGGGGAGTCGATGAAAAACTGTTTTTT.

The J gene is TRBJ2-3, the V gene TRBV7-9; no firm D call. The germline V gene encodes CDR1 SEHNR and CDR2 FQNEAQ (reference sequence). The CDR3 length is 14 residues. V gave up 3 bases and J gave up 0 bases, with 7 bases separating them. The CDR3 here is CASSFTLSTDTQYF. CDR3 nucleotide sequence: TGTGCCAGCAGCTTTACCCTGAGCACAGATACGCAGTATTTT.

CDR3 DNA sequence: TGCGCCAGCAGACCACAGGGGTACAATGAGCAGTTCTTC. This gives the protein CASRPQGYNEQFF. This sequence joins TRBV5-1 and TRBJ2-1; 7 bases are a match to TRBD1. Germline trimming cut 5 bases from V and 4 bases from J; bases unmatched to any gene: 3. The V gene's germline CDR1 is SGHRS and CDR2 YFSETQ. The CDR3 is 13 amino acids.

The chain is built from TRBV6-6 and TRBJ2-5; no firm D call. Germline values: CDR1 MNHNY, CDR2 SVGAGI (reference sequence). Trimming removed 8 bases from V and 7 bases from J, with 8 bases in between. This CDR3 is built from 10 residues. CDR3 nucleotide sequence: TGTGCCAGCGGTACCGCGACCCAGTACTTC. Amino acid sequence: CASGTATQYF.

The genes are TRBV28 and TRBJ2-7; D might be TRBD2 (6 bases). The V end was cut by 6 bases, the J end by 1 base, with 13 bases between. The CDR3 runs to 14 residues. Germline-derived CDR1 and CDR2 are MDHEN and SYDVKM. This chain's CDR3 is CASRSYGGSYEQYF. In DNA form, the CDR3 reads TGTGCCAGCAGATCTTACGGGGGTTCCTACGAGCAGTACTTC.

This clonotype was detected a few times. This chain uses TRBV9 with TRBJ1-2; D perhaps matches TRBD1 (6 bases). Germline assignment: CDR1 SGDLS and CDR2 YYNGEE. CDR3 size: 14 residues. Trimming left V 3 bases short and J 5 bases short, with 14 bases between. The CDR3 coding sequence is TGTGCCAGCAGCGATGGCTCAGGGGTTTATGGCTACACCTTC. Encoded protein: CASSDGSGVYGYTF.

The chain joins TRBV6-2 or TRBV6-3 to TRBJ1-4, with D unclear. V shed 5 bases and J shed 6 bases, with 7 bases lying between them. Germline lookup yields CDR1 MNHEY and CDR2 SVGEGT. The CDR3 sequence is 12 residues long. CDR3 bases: TGTGCCAGCAGTCCGGTGGATGAAAAACTGTTTTTT. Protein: CASSPVDEKLFF.

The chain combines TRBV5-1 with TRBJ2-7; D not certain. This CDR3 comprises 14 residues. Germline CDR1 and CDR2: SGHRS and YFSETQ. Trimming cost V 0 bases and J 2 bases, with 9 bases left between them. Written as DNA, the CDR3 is TGCGCCAGCAGCTTGGTGGACCGAACCTACGAGCAGTACTTC. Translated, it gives CASSLVDRTYEQYF. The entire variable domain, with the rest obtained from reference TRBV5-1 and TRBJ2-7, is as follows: KAGVTQTPRYLIKTRGQQVTLSCSPISGHRSVSWYQQTPGQGLQFLFEYFSETQRNKGNFPGRFSGRQFSNSRSEMNVSTLELGDSALYLCASSLVDRTYEQYFGPGTRLTVT.

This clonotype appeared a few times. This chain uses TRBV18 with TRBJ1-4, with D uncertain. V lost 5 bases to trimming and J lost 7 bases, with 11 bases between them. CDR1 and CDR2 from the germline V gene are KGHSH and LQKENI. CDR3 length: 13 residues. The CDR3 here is CASSGSTGEKLFF. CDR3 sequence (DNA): TGTGCCAGCTCAGGAAGCACCGGTGAAAAACTGTTTTTT. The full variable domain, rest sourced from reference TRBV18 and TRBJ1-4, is NAGVMQNPRHLVRRRGQEARLRCSPMKGHSHVYWYRQLPEEGLKFMVYLQKENIIDESGMPKERFSAEFPKEGPSILRIQQVVRGDSAAYFCASSGSTGEKLFFGSGTQLSVL.

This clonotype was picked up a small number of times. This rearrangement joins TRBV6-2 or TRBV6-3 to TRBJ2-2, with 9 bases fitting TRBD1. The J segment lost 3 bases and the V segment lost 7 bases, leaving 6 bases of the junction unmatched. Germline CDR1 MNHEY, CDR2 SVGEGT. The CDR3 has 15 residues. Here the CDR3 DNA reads TGTGCCAGCACTCCCCGGGACAGGGACACCGGGGAGCTGTTTTTT. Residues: CASTPRDRDTGELFF.

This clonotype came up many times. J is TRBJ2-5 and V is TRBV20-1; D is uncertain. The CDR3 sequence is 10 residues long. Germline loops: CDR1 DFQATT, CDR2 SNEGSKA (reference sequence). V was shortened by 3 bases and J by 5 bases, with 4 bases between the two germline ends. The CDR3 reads CSASMETQYF. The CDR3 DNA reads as TGCAGTGCTAGTATGGAGACCCAGTACTTC.

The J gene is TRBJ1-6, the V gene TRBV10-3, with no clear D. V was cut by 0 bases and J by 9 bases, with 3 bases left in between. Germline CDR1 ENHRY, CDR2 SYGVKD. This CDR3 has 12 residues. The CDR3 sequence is CAISESTSPLHF. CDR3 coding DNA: TGTGCCATCAGTGAGTCAACTTCACCCCTCCACTTT.

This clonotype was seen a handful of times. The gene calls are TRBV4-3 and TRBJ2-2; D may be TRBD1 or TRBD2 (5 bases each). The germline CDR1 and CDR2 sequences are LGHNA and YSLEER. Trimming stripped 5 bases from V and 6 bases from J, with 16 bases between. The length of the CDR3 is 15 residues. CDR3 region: CASSKGPNLAGELFF. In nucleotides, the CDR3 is TGCGCCAGCAGCAAGGGACCCAATTTGGCCGGGGAGCTGTTTTTT.

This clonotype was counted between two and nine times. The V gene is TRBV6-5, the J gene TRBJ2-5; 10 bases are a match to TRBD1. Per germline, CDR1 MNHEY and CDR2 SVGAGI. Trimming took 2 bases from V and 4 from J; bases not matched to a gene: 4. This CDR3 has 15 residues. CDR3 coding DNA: TGTGCCAGCAGTTACCTTGACAGGGGGCCAGAGACCCAGTACTTC. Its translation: CASSYLDRGPETQYF.

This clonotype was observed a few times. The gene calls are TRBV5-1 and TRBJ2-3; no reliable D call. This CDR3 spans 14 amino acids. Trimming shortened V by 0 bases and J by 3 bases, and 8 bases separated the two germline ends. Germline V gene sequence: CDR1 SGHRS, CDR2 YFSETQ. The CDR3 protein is CASSLGRRTDTQYF. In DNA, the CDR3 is TGCGCCAGCAGCTTGGGTCGTAGAACAGATACGCAGTATTTT.

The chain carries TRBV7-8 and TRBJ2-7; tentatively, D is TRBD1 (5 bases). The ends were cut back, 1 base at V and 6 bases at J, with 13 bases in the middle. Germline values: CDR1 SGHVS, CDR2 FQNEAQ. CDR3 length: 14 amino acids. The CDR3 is CASSLGRVLGEQYF. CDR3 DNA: TGTGCCAGCAGCTTAGGCAGGGTCTTGGGCGAGCAGTACTTC.

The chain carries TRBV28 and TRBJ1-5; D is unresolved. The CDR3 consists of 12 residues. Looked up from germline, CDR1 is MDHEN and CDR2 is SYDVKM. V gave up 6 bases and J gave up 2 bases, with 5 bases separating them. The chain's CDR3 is CASREGNQPQHF. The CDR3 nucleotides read TGTGCCAGCAGAGAGGGCAATCAGCCCCAGCATTTT.

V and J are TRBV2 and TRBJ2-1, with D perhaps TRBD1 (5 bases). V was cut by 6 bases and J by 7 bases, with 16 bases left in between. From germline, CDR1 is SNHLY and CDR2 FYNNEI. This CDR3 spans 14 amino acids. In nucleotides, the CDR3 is TGTGCCAGCAGGCCAGGACGAGCAGGGAATGAGCAGTTCTTC. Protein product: CASRPGRAGNEQFF.